This TCR beta chain was documented in a study of blood T cell repertoires in COVID-19. Assay: immunoSEQ multiplex PCR; the TCRdb copy retains only in-frame clones and omits some. Among 250,000 or so clones, around 89% were seen once, and the ten largest hold 6.3%. The CDR3 spans 16 residues. The V gene's germline CDR1 is MDHEN and CDR2 SYDVKM. V lost 7 bases and J 0 bases, leaving 18 bases between the germline ends. V and J are TRBV28 and TRBJ1-1; no firm D call. Sequencing was performed on peripheral blood. The origin of this receptor is a woman in her thirties with COVID-19, enrolled during active disease. This chain's CDR3 is CASNALGSLMNTEAFF. The CDR3 nucleotides read TGTGCCAGCAACGCACTAGGGAGTCTCATGAACACTGAAGCTTTCTTT.